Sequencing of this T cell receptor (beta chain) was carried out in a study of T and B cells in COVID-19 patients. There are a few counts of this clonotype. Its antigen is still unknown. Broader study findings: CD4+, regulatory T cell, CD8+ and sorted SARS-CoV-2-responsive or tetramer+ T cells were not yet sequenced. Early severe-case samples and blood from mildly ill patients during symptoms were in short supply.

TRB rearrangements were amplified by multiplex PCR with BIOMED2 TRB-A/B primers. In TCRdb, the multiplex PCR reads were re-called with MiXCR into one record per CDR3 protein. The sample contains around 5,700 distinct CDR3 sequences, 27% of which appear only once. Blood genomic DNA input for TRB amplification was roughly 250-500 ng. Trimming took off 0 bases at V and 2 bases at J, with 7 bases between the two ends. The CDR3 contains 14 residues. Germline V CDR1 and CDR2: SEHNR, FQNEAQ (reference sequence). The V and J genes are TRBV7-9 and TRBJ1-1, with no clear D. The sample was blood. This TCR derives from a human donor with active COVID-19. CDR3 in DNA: TGTGCCAGCAGCTTAGCGGGCGGAAACACTGAAGCTTTCTTT. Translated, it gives CASSLAGGNTEAFF. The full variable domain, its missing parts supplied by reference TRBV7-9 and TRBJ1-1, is DTGVSQNPRHKITKRGQNVTFRCDPISEHNRLYWYRQTLGQGPEFLTYFQNEAQLEKSRLLSDRFSAERPKGSFSTLEIQRTEQGDSAMYLCASSLAGGNTEAFFGQGTRLTVV.